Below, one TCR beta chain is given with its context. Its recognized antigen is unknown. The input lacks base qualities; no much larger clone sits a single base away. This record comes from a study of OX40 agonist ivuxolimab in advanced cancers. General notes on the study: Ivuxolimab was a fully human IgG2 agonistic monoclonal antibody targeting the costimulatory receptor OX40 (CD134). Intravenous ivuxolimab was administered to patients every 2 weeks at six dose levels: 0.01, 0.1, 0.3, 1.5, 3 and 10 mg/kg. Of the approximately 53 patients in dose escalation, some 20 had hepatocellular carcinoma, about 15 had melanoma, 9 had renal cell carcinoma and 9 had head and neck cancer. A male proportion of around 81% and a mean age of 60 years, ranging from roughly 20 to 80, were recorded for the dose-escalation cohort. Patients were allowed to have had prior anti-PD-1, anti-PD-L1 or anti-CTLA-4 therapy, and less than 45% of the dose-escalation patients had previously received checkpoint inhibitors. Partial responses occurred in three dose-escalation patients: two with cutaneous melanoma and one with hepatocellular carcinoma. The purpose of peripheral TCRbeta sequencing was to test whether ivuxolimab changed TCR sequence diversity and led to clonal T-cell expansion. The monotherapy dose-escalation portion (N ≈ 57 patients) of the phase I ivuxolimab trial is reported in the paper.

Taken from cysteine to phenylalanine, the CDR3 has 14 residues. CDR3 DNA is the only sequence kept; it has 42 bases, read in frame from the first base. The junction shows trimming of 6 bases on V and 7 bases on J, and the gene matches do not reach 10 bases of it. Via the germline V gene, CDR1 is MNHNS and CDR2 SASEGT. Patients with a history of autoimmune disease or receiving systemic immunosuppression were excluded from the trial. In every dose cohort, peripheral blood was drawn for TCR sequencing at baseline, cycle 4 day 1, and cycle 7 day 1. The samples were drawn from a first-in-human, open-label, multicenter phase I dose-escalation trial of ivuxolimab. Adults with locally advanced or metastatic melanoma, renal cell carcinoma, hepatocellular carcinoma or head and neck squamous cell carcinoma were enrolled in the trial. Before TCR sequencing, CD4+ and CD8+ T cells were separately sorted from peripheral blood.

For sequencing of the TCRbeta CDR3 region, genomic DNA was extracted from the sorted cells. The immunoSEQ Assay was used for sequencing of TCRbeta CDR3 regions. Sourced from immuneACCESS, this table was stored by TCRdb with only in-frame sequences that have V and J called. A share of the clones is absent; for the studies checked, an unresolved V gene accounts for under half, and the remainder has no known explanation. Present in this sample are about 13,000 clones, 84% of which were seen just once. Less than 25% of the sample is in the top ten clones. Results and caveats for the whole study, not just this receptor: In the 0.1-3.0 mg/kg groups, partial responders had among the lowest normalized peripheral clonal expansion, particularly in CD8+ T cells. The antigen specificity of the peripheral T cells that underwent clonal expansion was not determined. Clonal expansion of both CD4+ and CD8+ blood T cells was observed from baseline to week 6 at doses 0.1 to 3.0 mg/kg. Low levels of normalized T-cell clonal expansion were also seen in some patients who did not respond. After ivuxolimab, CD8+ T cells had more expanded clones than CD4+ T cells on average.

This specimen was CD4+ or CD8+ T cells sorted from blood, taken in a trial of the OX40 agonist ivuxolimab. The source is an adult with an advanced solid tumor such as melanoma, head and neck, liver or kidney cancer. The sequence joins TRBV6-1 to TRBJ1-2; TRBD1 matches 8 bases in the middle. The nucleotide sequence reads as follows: TGTGCCAGCAGCCCCCTCGGGACAGGTGGTGGCTACACCTTC. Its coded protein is CASSPLGTGGGYTF.